This T cell receptor (beta chain) was recorded in a study of cytomegalovirus exposure and HLA in healthy donors (dated 2017 in TCRdb). About the full investigation: In an earlier analysis of 450 to 750 of the donors, 276 Gb of sequence data and 90 million to 120 million unique TCR beta sequences from roughly 190 million T cells were reported. The study was designed to test whether signatures of past pathogen exposure could be identified by cataloging public T cell receptors. HLA typing included class I and class II loci at four-digit resolution. Besides the first cohort of roughly 660 subjects, a separate validation cohort made up of 120 different subjects was used. An early release that covered more than 550 HLA-typed donors contained about 290 gigabases of sequencing data and around 80 million unique TCR sequences. Typing coverage varied by locus: roughly 629-630 donors for A, B, C, DRB1 and DQB1; around 560 for DQA1; about 600 for DPA1; approximately 490 for DPB1. Roughly 5 DR-DQ haplotypes were handled as single units for association and clustering because linkage in the cohort was strong. A later genetic analysis used genome-wide SNP genotypes for 398 of the 666 donors, treating that subset as a discovery cohort. Donor age, sex, ethnicity and CMV serostatus were collected together with the repertoire data. The study used immunosequencing to profile the T cell repertoires of around 600 subjects and linked those repertoires to cytomegalovirus serostatus. The study combined high-throughput TCR immunosequencing, statistical association of individual TCRs with disease status, and machine learning to predict cytomegalovirus infection status. Across about 370 genotyped donors of the cohort, an average of about 240,000 unique TCR beta nucleotide sequences per donor were sequenced, and 15% to 20% of those sequences were non-productive. To decide whether each TCR beta V gene segment behaved as functional or pseudogenic, an earlier analysis of some 600 of the donors relied on high-throughput TCR beta sequencing. To study patterns of TCR occurrence, a later analysis re-analyzed previously published TCR beta repertoires from several hundred donors and added high-resolution HLA genotyping. All discovery cohort repertoires had been generated on a single sequencing platform. In the later analysis, no new phenotypic data were used to find candidate immune exposures; instead, reliance was placed on TCR beta sequences and their occurrence across donors. Of the 300 to 500 genotyped donors, approximately 81% were placed in the genetic ancestry cluster associated with self-reported Caucasian donors.

For this clone: The target of this receptor is not known. No base qualities exist here, and no much larger clone lies one base off it.

Based on the germline V gene, the CDR1 and CDR2 sequences are LGHNA and YNFKEQ. Trimming removed 0 bases from V and 1 base from J; the gene matches leave 1 base unexplained. Measured from the cysteine to the phenylalanine, the CDR3 is 15 residues long. The CDR3 DNA has 45 bases and is translated from base 1. In total, 666 healthy bone marrow donors made up the cohort. Cohort members were all nominally healthy when sampled, although unrecorded immune exposures were likely present. The donor tested CMV seronegative and was one of the 352 seronegative cohort members. A peripheral blood sample was collected from each donor, and TCR beta sequencing was performed on peripheral blood mononuclear cells. Genomic DNA extraction from the blood cell samples was performed with the Qiagen DNeasy Blood Extraction Kit. Broader findings and caveats from the paper: According to a later analysis, most CMV-associated TCR beta chains appeared to be HLA-restricted, and the HLA associations seemed to be driven largely by CMV exposure. According to the authors, the approach could potentially be generalized to other disease states and immunological phenotypes. In a later analysis, several top co-occurrence clusters were reported to appear linked to parvovirus B19, influenza, CMV and Epstein-Barr virus. Cytomegalovirus status was reported to be diagnosed by the classifier with high specificity and sensitivity in both the original and validation cohorts. A group of highly shared sequence variants was considered likely to be a technical artifact of the sequencing pipeline. According to a later analysis, TCR association rates differed among HLA loci, with DRB1 alleles showing the most associated TCRs and HLA-C alleles showing the fewest. Strong co-occurrence of HLA alleles, especially DR and DQ, made assigning TCR associations to individual alleles difficult. A later genetic analysis reported fewer N-insertions in productive TCRs among donors in an Asian-associated ancestry cluster than the roughly 620-donor mean. Because counts were too low, about 17 rarely observed V segments, including chromosome 9 orphons, were excluded from the earlier analysis of under 650 of the donors. While some public TCRs were present in many individuals, most TCR sequences turned up only very rarely across donors. Some IMGT-functional V segments, including TRBV6-2 and TRBV6-3, could not be told apart with the 87-base-pair reads, so those segments were excluded. Broadly in line with IMGT annotations, most TCR beta V segments showed up in productive rearrangements about 87% or about 30% of the time in an earlier analysis of around 600 of the donors. An association between a missense DCLRE1C variant and V-gene and J-gene trimming of TCR beta chains was found in a later genetic analysis and replicated in an independent cohort. In a later analysis, HLA-associated TCR beta chains showed more clonal expansion and lower generation probabilities than non-associated chains that were equally common. At a false discovery rate of 0.05, a later analysis linked 16,951 TCR beta sequences to specific HLA alleles. In the study, some 160 TCR beta chains were listed as associated with cytomegalovirus. The cohort was sequenced for TCR beta chains only, and without alpha or paired-chain data the features that could be detected were limited. A few of the identified cytomegalovirus-associated TCR beta chains were confirmed in vitro to be specific for cytomegalovirus antigens. Because HLA typing was missing for some donors at each locus, association tests included only the typed subset. The presence/absence analyses assumed that sequencing depth was roughly uniform across donors, and that assumption may not be true. Linkage disequilibrium might explain the correlated functional status among segregating V segments, but an unknown experimental factor could not be excluded. For the cohort, immune exposure information was limited to CMV serostatus. A further reported finding was that TCR beta sequences accurately predicted the HLA-A and HLA-B alleles for most subjects in the first cohort.

Library creation used the immunoSEQ multiplex PCR assay. A mixture of 60 forward primers for TCR Vbeta segments and 13 reverse primers for TCR Jbeta segments was used in the multiplex PCR. The CDR3 region of rearranged TCR beta genes was amplified from genomic DNA by a multiplex PCR assay. Amplified TCR beta libraries were sequenced as 87-base-pair reads on the Illumina HiSeq System. The authors' analysis ran thus. A later analysis tallied some 79 million unique TCR beta chains across the roughly 610 repertoires, and around 12 million of those chains were shared by two or more donors. A nearest-neighbor algorithm error-corrected the raw reads and collapsed the reads into unique sequences, merging closely related sequences to remove PCR and sequencing errors. V, D and J gene segments were assigned by aligning CDR3 sequences to IMGT reference sequences. For a sequence to be retained, at least a six-nucleotide match to both a V gene segment and a J gene segment was required. Rearrangements were called productive when the CDR3 lacked stop codons and stayed in frame with V and J; all others were non-productive. CDR3 was defined according to IMGT convention as the region running from the second conserved V-encoded cysteine to the conserved J-encoded phenylalanine. Sequences without an unambiguous match to a single V gene segment were excluded from the earlier analysis of several hundred of the donors. In an earlier analysis of around 600 of the donors, V segments were called functional above 56.7% productive rearrangements and were called segregating when the between-donor standard deviation exceeded 5%. A statistical classification framework was built to diagnose cytomegalovirus status from the catalog of TCR beta chain sequences. A later analysis assigned V and J genes by comparing TCR nucleotide sequences with IMGT/GENE-DB human TR gene sequences. In a later analysis, CDR3 sequences and most-parsimonious VDJ recombination scenarios were assigned using the TCRdist pipeline. In a later analysis, every TCR beta chain was defined by the combination of its CDR3 amino acid sequence and its V-gene family, and reads without a unique V-gene family were dropped. To address suspected cross-contamination and a sequencing artifact, a later analysis removed a few hundred highly shared, low-generation-probability nucleotide sequences. For each public chain, a later analysis derived a clonal expansion index from normalized ranks of inferred template counts within each repertoire. Generation probabilities in a later analysis came from a VDJ recombination model fitted to out-of-frame rearrangements, and those results were checked against IGoR. In a later analysis, TCR-TCR, TCR-HLA and TCR-CMV co-occurrence was scored with hypergeometric tests, and a repertoire-size bias correction was applied to TCR pairs. A later analysis estimated false discovery rates by permuting HLA or CMV assignments 20 times. A later analysis grouped co-occurring TCRs with DBSCAN, adding TCRdist sequence similarity when clustering within HLA-allele-positive subsets. Repertoires with fewer than 30,000 or more than 120,000 public chains, plus five repertoires with anomalous nucleotide sharing, were excluded from co-occurrence clustering. TCRdb took this table from immuneACCESS and kept in-frame rearrangements with V and J called. Such tables lack part of the clones; where checked against another copy, unresolved V genes explain under half of the gap, and the rest is unexplained. V, J and clone size were drawn from that table, and D and trimming were deduced from the DNA. The sample profile shows about 180,000 clones; roughly 80% of them were found once. The leading ten clones occupy around 2.2% of the sample.

The clonotype originates from a man in his 60s in good health and CMV-seronegative. The sequenced sample consisted of PBMCs. Recombination linked TRBV4-2 to TRBJ2-3, with 7 bases in between that match TRBD1. The sequence in DNA is TGTGCCAGCAGCCAAGATGGGACAGGCACAGATACGCAGTATTTT. Its coded protein is CASSQDGTGTDTQYF.